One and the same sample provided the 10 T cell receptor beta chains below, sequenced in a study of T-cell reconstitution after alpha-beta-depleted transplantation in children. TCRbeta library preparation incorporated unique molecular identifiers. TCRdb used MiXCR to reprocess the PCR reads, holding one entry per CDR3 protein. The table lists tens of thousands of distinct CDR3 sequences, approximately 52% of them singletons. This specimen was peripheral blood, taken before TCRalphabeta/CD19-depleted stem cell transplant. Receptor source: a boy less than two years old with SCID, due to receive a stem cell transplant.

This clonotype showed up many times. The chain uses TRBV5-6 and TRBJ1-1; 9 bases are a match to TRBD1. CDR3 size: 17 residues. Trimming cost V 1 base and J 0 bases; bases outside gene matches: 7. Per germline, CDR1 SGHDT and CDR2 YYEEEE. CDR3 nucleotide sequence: TGTGCCAGCAGCTTGCCGAACAGGGGGCCCATGAACACTGAAGCTTTCTTT. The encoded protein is CASSLPNRGPMNTEAFF.

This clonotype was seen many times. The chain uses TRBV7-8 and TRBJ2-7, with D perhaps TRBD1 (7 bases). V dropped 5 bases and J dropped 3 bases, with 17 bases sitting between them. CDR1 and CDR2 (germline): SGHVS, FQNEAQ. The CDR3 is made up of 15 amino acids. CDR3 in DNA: TGTGCCAGCAGCCAGTACAGGGGAGGAGGCTACGAGCAGTACTTC. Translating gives CASSQYRGGGYEQYF.

CDR3 amino acids: CASSSQQGDYGYTF. Here the CDR3 DNA reads TGTGCCAGCAGCTCACAACAGGGAGACTATGGCTACACCTTC. The chain couples TRBV7-2 to TRBJ1-2; TRBD1 is a possible D gene (6 bases). Trimming took 4 bases from V and 3 from J, leaving 12 bases between them. Looked up from germline, CDR1 is SGHTA and CDR2 is FQGNSA. The CDR3 length is 14 residues.

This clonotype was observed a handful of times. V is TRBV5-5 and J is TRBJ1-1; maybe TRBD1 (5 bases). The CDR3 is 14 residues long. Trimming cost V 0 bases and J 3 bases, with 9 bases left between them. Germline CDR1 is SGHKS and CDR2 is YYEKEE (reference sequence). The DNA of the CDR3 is TGTGCCAGCAGCTTGGAGGCAGGGTACACTGAAGCTTTCTTT. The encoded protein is CASSLEAGYTEAFF. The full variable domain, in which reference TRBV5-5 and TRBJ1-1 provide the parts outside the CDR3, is DAGVTQSPTHLIKTRGQQVTLRCSPISGHKSVSWYQQVLGQGPQFIFQYYEKEERGRGNFPDRFSARQFPNYSSELNVNALLLGDSALYLCASSLEAGYTEAFFGQGTRLTVV.

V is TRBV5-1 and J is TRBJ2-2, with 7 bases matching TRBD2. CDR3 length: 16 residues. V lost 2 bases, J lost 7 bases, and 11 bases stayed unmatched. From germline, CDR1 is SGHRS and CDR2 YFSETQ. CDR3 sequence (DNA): TGCGCCAGCAGCTTAGAACGACTAGCCCTAGGCGGGGAGCTGTTTTTT. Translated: CASSLERLALGGELFF. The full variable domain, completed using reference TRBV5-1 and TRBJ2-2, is KAGVTQTPRYLIKTRGQQVTLSCSPISGHRSVSWYQQTPGQGLQFLFEYFSETQRNKGNFPGRFSGRQFSNSRSEMNVSTLELGDSALYLCASSLERLALGGELFFGEGSRLTVL.

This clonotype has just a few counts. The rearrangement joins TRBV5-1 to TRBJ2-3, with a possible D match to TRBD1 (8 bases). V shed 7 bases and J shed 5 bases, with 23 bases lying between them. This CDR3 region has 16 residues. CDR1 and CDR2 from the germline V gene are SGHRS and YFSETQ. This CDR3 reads CASSAGLQGVKDTQYF. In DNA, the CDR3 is TGCGCCAGCTCAGCGGGGTTACAGGGGGTCAAAGATACGCAGTATTTT.

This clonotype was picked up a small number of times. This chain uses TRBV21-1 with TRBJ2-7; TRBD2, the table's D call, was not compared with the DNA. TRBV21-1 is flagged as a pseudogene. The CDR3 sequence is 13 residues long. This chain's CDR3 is CASSRVSGPEQYF. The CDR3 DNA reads TGTGCCAGCAGTCGAGTTTCAGGGCCCGAGCAGTACTTC.

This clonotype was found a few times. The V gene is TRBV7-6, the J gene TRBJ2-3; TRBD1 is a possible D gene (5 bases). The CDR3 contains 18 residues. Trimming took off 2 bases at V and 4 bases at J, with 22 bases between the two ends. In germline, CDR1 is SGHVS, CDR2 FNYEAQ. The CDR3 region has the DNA TGTGCCAGCAGCTTAAATGTGGCAGGGCCCTCCAACCCAGATACGCAGTATTTT. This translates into CASSLNVAGPSNPDTQYF.

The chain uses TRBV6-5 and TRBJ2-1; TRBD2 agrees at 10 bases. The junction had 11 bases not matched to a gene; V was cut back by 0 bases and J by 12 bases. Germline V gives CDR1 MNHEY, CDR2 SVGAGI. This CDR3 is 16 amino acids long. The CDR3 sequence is CASSYSRGLAAYGQFF. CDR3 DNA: TGTGCCAGCAGTTACTCCAGAGGACTAGCGGCGTACGGGCAGTTCTTC.

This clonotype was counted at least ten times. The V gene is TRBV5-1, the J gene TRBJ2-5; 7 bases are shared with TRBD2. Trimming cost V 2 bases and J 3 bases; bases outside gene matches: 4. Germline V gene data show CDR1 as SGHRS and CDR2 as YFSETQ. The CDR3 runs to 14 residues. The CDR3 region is CASSFTAGEETQYF. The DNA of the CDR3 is TGCGCCAGCAGCTTCACGGCGGGAGAAGAGACCCAGTACTTC.